This paragraph reports one TCR beta chain. The CDR3 totals 18 residues. The junction had 6 bases not matched to a gene; V was cut back by 1 base and J by 2 bases. Germline V gene data show CDR1 as SGHVS and CDR2 as FNYEAQ. The sample comes from a study of blood T cell repertoires in COVID-19. Some clones are missing from TCRdb's copy, which holds only in-frame ones; the method was immunoSEQ multiplex PCR. The profile shows 200,000 to 250,000 clones, roughly 89% of them singletons. This chain uses TRBV7-6 with TRBJ2-6, with 9 bases lining up with TRBD1. The specimen was peripheral blood. The sequence derives from a man between 60 and 75 years old who had recovered from COVID-19. The CDR3: CASSLEGQGEAGANVLTF. The CDR3 DNA follows: TGTGCCAGCAGCTTAGAGGGACAGGGAGAAGCTGGGGCCAACGTCCTGACTTTC.